This TCR beta chain was sequenced during a study of T cells in localized non-small cell lung cancer. General study points: Tumor trailed uninvolved adjacent lung in T cell clonality, which peaked there. In the blood, greater T cell density corresponded to longer overall survival.

This clone was seen once. The antigen is unknown. The repertoire was sequenced with immunoSEQ multiplex PCR; TCRdb's copy has only in-frame clones and lacks some. The sample includes more than 2,000 clones, 25% to 35% seen only once; the top ten take roughly 15%. The ends lost 10 bases at V and 8 bases at J; junction bases unmatched: 32. Germline-derived CDR1 and CDR2 are LNHDA and SQIVND (reference sequence). The CDR3 has 21 amino acids. This clonotype originated in a male donor at least 60 years old with stage III lung adenocarcinoma. This specimen consisted of lung tumor tissue, obtained before any cancer treatment. The chain couples TRBV19 to TRBJ1-4; 9 bases line up with TRBD1. DNA of the CDR3: TGTGCCACCCGACCGGGACAGGGACCGGCCGGAGTGGTTCGAAGTGGAGAAAAACTGTTTTTT. The encoded protein is CATRPGQGPAGVVRSGEKLFF.